The clone carrying this TCR beta chain was picked up many times. Its antigen is unidentified. Healthy Russian Caucasian donors spanned ages about 6 to 100 years. These data belong to a study of blood T cells in healthy people across ages. Study-wide results and limits: Estimates of total diversity, which came from one million sequenced T cells, were considered to be underestimates. The study could not conclusively compare naive and antigen-experienced cells, given its unsorted PBMCs.

Sample-barcoded 5' priming and a J-beta primer mix drove a second PCR of roughly 7 to 11 cycles. TCRdb called the 5' RACE reads again in MiXCR, with one record for every CDR3 protein. The data contain roughly 2 million distinct CDR3 sequences, 49% of them singletons. CDR3 length: 15 residues. Germline assignment: CDR1 SEHNR and CDR2 FQNEAQ (reference sequence). Losses at the gene ends were 7 bases for V and 9 bases for J; bases not matched to a gene: 12. The sequenced material came from blood. This clonotype was sampled from a woman aged 40-49 years in good health. The chain is built from TRBV7-9 and TRBJ2-1; 10 bases fit TRBD1. The CDR3 DNA sequence: TGTGCCAGCACCCGGGACAGGGGTATAGGGAGTGAGCAGTTCTTC. It yields the protein CASTRDRGIGSEQFF.